These 18 T cell receptor beta chains came from one sample sequenced in a study of immune evolution from preneoplasia to lung adenocarcinoma. The data were produced by immunoSEQ multiplex PCR, yet TCRdb's version contains in-frame clones alone and is incomplete. The sample records more than 6,500 clones, around 77% being singletons. The sequencing input was FFPE lung adenocarcinoma in situ tissue. These receptors all stem from a person aged 55-85 years with lung adenocarcinoma.

The genes are TRBV16 and TRBJ1-5; a weak D match, TRBD1 (5 bases). There are 16 residues in the CDR3. Trimming shortened V by 4 bases and J by 0 bases, and 13 bases separated the two germline ends. Germline values: CDR1 KGHSY, CDR2 FQNENV. The CDR3 spells CASSPGTTVSNQPQHF. The CDR3 region has the DNA TGTGCCAGCAGCCCAGGGACTACAGTTAGCAATCAGCCCCAGCATTTT.

This clone was picked up a small number of times. V gene TRBV6-1 combines with J gene TRBJ1-5; 12 bases map to TRBD1. The CDR3 loop spans 16 amino acids. Germline assignment: CDR1 MNHNS and CDR2 SASEGT. After removal of 4 bases from V and 3 bases from J, the junction contained 4 bases not matched to a gene. The CDR3 spells CASSARDRGLNQPQHF. Here the CDR3 DNA reads TGTGCCAGCAGTGCCCGGGACAGGGGGCTCAATCAGCCCCAGCATTTT.

The V gene is TRBV7-2, the J gene TRBJ1-6; 8 bases match TRBD1. Per the germline V gene, CDR1 is SGHTA and CDR2 is FQGNSA. V trimming: 3 bases; J trimming: 7 bases; junction bases outside the gene matches: 2. The CDR3 has 14 residues. The CDR3 protein is CASSFDRGNSPLHF. CDR3 DNA: TGTGCCAGCAGCTTCGACAGGGGAAATTCACCCCTCCACTTT.

This clone was seen once. J is TRBJ2-1 and V is TRBV7-3; a possible D gene is TRBD1 (6 bases). The CDR3 contains 15 residues. Germline V gene lookup returns CDR1 SGHTA and CDR2 FQGTGA. Deletions cut 0 bases from V and 4 bases from J, with 10 bases between. CDR3 nucleotides: TGTGCCAGCAGCTTAACCCGGACAGATTACAATGAGCAGTTCTTC. Its protein is CASSLTRTDYNEQFF.

The chain uses TRBV19 and TRBJ1-2, with D perhaps TRBD1 (5 bases). The CDR3 spans 14 residues. CDR1 and CDR2 from the germline V gene are LNHDA and SQIVND (reference sequence). Trimming cost V 7 bases and J 6 bases, with 18 bases left between them. CDR3 bases: TGTGCCAGTAATACCGTGGGGGTGGCGGATGGCTACACCTTC. It codes for CASNTVGVADGYTF.

The chain uses TRBV15 and TRBJ1-2; TRBD1 aligns across 9 bases. CDR3 length equals 15 residues. Germline values: CDR1 LNHNV, CDR2 YYDKDF (reference sequence). V shed 3 bases and J 4 bases; nucleotides not matched to a gene: 6. The CDR3: CATSRGDRDIYGYTF. DNA for the CDR3: TGTGCCACCAGCAGGGGGGACAGGGATATCTATGGCTACACCTTC.

The table lists this clone with a count of one. The rearrangement uses TRBV29-1 and TRBJ1-3; TRBD1 might be the D (6 bases). This CDR3 is built from 14 residues. Germline CDR1 is SQVTM and CDR2 is ANQGSEA. Trimming shortened V by 1 base and J by 0 bases, and 7 bases separated the two germline ends. CDR3 DNA sequence: TGCAGCGTTGAAGGGGGACACTCTGGAAACACCATATATTTT. The encoded protein is CSVEGGHSGNTIYF.

The chain recombines TRBV7-3 with TRBJ2-2, with D perhaps TRBD1 or TRBD2 (5 bases each). CDR1 is SGHTA, CDR2 FQGTGA, per germline. The CDR3 loop spans 17 amino acids. V was trimmed by 1 base and J by 4 bases, leaving 16 bases between them. The CDR3 is CASSLKGPQGFTGELFF. The CDR3 DNA sequence: TGTGCCAGCAGCTTAAAGGGACCCCAAGGATTCACCGGGGAGCTGTTTTTT.

The rearrangement joins TRBV2 to TRBJ2-7, with a possible D match to TRBD2 (6 bases). Between the trimmed V and J ends, which lost 8 bases and 1 base, there was a span of 12 bases. The germline gives CDR1 SNHLY, CDR2 FYNNEI. CDR3 size: 13 residues. This CDR3 reads CASLSGNSYEQYF. The DNA of the CDR3 is TGTGCCAGCCTTAGCGGAAATTCCTACGAGCAGTACTTC.

This chain joins TRBV7-8 and TRBJ1-5; D gene uncertain. V shed 3 bases and J shed 4 bases, with 10 bases lying between them. This CDR3 has 14 residues. Germline loops: CDR1 SGHVS, CDR2 FQNEAQ. The CDR3 region has the DNA TGTGCCAGCAGCTTTGACGGCAAAAATCAGCCCCAGCATTTT. This gives the protein CASSFDGKNQPQHF. The full variable domain, with the rest looked up from reference TRBV7-8 and TRBJ1-5, is GAGVSQSPRYKVAKRGQDVALRCDPISGHVSLFWYQQALGQGPEFLTYFQNEAQLDKSGLPSDRFFAERPEGSVSTLKIQRTQQEDSAVYLCASSFDGKNQPQHFGDGTRLSIL.

The V call is TRBV27, the J call TRBJ1-4; 8 nucleotides align to TRBD1. Trimming cost V 6 bases and J 5 bases; bases outside gene matches: 8. This CDR3 region has 15 residues. Per germline, CDR1 MNHEY and CDR2 SMNVEV (reference sequence). CDR3 DNA: TGTGCCAGCAGCCCTGCAGGGGGCCCGAATGAAAAACTGTTTTTT. Protein sequence: CASSPAGGPNEKLFF.

This clone appeared a single time. The chain combines TRBV6-5 with TRBJ1-1, with D hard to call. Germline CDR1 reads MNHEY; CDR2 reads SVGAGI. The CDR3 is 14 amino acids. Trimming cost V 6 bases and J 4 bases, with 15 bases left between them. The CDR3 spells CASSPGMGSTEAFF. The CDR3 region has the DNA TGTGCCAGCAGCCCGGGCATGGGATCCACTGAAGCTTTCTTT.

V and J are TRBV25-1 and TRBJ1-6, with D hard to call. The V end was cut by 8 bases, the J end by 10 bases, with 15 bases between. The V gene's germline CDR1 is MGHDK and CDR2 SYGVNS. The CDR3 length is 13 residues. CDR3 residues: CASQAGNRSPLHF. Written as DNA, the CDR3 is TGTGCCAGCCAGGCGGGGAATAGGTCACCCCTCCACTTT.

This sequence joins TRBV29-1 and TRBJ2-3, with D tentatively TRBD2 (7 bases). Per germline, CDR1 SQVTM and CDR2 ANQGSEA. V was trimmed by 3 bases and J by 0 bases, leaving 10 bases between them. This CDR3 has 14 amino acids. The CDR3 spells CSVEGGGSTDTQYF. The CDR3 DNA sequence: TGCAGCGTTGAGGGCGGGGGCAGCACAGATACGCAGTATTTT.

J is TRBJ2-5 and V is TRBV7-2; 8 bases map to TRBD1. This CDR3 comprises 14 residues. The junction had 3 bases not matched to a gene; V was cut back by 1 base and J by 5 bases. The V gene's germline CDR1 is SGHTA and CDR2 FQGNSA. The CDR3 DNA reads as TGTGCCAGCAGCTTAGACCAGGGGGCCGAGACCCAGTACTTC. Translation gives CASSLDQGAETQYF.

V usage is TRBV30 and J usage is TRBJ2-2; D is perhaps TRBD2 (5 bases). Trimming stripped 0 bases from V and 7 bases from J, with 9 bases between. In germline, CDR1 is GTSNPN, CDR2 SVGIG (reference sequence). This CDR3 is built from 13 residues. The CDR3 is CAWSVLGGGELFF. The CDR3 DNA reads as TGTGCCTGGAGTGTACTAGGTGGCGGGGAGCTGTTTTTT.

The V and J genes are TRBV14 and TRBJ1-4; TRBD1 matches at 9 bases. Germline values: CDR1 SGHDN, CDR2 FVKESK. The length of the CDR3 is 16 residues. With V trimmed by 2 bases and J by 7 bases, 8 bases remained unmatched. The chain's CDR3 is CASSQLGQGFGEKLFF. CDR3 DNA sequence: TGTGCCAGCAGCCAACTGGGACAGGGATTCGGTGAAAAACTGTTTTTT.

The chain has TRBV4-1 and TRBJ1-5; D may be TRBD1 (6 bases). The CDR3 totals 16 residues. V lost 0 bases and J lost 1, with 10 bases in between. The germline gives CDR1 MGHRA, CDR2 YSYEKL. CDR3 protein: CASSQDGGASNQPQHF. The CDR3 region has the DNA TGCGCCAGCAGCCAAGATGGGGGGGCGAGCAATCAGCCCCAGCATTTT.